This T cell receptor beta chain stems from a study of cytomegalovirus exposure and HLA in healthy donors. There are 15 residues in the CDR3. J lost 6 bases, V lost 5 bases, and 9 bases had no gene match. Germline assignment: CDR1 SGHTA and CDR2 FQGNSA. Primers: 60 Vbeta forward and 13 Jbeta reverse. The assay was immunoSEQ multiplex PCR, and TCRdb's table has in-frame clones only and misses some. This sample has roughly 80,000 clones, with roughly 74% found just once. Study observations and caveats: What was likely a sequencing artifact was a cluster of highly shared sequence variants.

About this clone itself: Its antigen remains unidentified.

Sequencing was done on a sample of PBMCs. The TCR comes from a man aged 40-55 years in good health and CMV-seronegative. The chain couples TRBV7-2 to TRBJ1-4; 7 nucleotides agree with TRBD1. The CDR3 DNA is TGTGCCAGCAGCCCCCAGACAGGGAAGTATGAAAAACTGTTTTTT. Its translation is CASSPQTGKYEKLFF.